A single TCR beta chain is shown here with its context. Its antigen is still unknown. The iRepertoire nested amplicon-rescue multiplex PCR amplified TCR alpha and beta CDR3s from RNA. Tissue mRNA or PBMC total RNA, about 90-450 ng, went into one-step reverse transcription and amplification. TCRdb processed the multiplex PCR reads anew with MiXCR; each CDR3 protein has one entry. The sample includes around 100,000 distinct CDR3 sequences, 25% to 35% seen only once; the top ten take roughly 45%. The data were obtained in a study of glioma-infiltrating T cells. Findings and limits, study-wide: Tissue-blood divergence was below expectation in non-neoplastic patients, above in gliomas. Tissue and blood shared very few CDR3 sequences.

From germline, CDR1 is LGHNA and CDR2 YNFKEQ. V shed 4 bases, J shed 5 bases, and the junction held 7 bases outside the gene matches. The CDR3 has 16 residues. This TCR was recovered from a human donor with low-grade glioma or glioblastoma, undergoing nonglioma brain surgery, or in good health (not recorded which). Material: glioma tissue, nonneoplastic brain tissue, or PBMCs (not recorded which). This chain links TRBV4-2 with TRBJ2-5; TRBD2 matches at 13 bases. The CDR3 DNA reads as TGTGCCAGCAGCCCGCTACTAGCGGGGGGGCCGGAGACCCAGTACTTC. Translating gives CASSPLLAGGPETQYF.